This TCR beta chain came from a study of cytomegalovirus exposure and HLA in healthy donors. The V end lost 0 bases, the J end lost 9 bases, and 10 bases lay between the germline ends. The CDR3 has 13 amino acids. Germline V gene lookup returns CDR1 MGHDK and CDR2 SYGVNS. The PCR employed 60 Vbeta primers together with 13 Jbeta primers. Sequencing was performed with immunoSEQ multiplex PCR; in TCRdb, only in-frame clones are kept and a portion is missing. The repertoire consists of approximately 120,000 clones, with 81% occurring once and the leading ten covering around 2%. In regard to this clone: Its antigen is currently unknown.

Notes on the study in general: According to the study, roughly 180 TCR beta chains were cytomegalovirus-associated.

V usage is TRBV25-1 and J usage is TRBJ2-3; the D gene is possibly TRBD1 (5 bases). Sequencing was done on a sample of PBMCs. This TCR derives from a young man in good health and CMV-seronegative. CDR3 bases: TGTGCCAGCAGTGAATACGGCAGGGTGACGCAGTATTTT. As protein: CASSEYGRVTQYF.